Listed here is a single T cell receptor (beta chain). This sample is part of a study of blood T cell repertoires in COVID-19. V gave up 1 base and J gave up 2 bases; unmatched junction bases: 4. Per the germline V gene, CDR1 is SGHTA and CDR2 is FQGNSA. This CDR3 has 16 residues. The method was immunoSEQ multiplex PCR; TCRdb's version includes in-frame clones alone and lacks a portion of them. This sample carries 410,000 or so clones, 70% to 90% of them seen once, and the ten largest clones take approximately 1.5%. The V gene is TRBV7-2, the J gene TRBJ2-5; 10 bases agree with TRBD2. This clonotype originated in a woman aged 25-40 years with active or convalescent COVID-19. The specimen was peripheral blood. The CDR3 nucleotides are TGTGCCAGCAGCTTAGTTGTTAGCGGGGGGCAAGAGACCCAGTACTTC. It encodes CASSLVVSGGQETQYF.